This T cell receptor beta chain originates from a study of CD8 T cells in ankylosing spondylitis. CDR3 length equals 18 residues. J gave up 1 base and V 5 bases, and 8 bases lay outside the gene matches. This clonotype was observed a few times. Construction of TCR beta libraries was performed using quantitative 5'-RACE with molecular barcodes. TCRdb re-called the 5' RACE reads with MiXCR, one entry per CDR3 protein. The sample yields about 140,000 distinct CDR3 sequences, more than 7% seen once. V is TRBV12-3 or TRBV12-4 and J is TRBJ2-6; 10 positions match TRBD1. This TCR derives from a male donor with ankylosing spondylitis. The source material was synovial fluid, either unsorted or a sorted T cell fraction (not recorded which). CDR3 in DNA: TGTGCCAGCAGTATTGGGACAGGGGTGCCTTCTGGGGCCAACGTCCTGACTTTC. Translating gives CASSIGTGVPSGANVLTF.